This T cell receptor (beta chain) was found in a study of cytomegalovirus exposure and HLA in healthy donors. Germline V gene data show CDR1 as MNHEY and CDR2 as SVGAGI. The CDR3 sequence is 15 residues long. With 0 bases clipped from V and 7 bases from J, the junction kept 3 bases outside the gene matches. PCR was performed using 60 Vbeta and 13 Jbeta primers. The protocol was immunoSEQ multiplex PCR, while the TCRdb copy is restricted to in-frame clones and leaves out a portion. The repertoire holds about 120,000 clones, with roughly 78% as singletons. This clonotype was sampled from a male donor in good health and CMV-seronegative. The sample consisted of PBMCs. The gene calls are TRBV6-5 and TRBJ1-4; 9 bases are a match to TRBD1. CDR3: CASSYSTGGSEKLFF. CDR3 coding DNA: TGTGCCAGCAGTTACTCGACAGGGGGGAGTGAAAAACTGTTTTTT.